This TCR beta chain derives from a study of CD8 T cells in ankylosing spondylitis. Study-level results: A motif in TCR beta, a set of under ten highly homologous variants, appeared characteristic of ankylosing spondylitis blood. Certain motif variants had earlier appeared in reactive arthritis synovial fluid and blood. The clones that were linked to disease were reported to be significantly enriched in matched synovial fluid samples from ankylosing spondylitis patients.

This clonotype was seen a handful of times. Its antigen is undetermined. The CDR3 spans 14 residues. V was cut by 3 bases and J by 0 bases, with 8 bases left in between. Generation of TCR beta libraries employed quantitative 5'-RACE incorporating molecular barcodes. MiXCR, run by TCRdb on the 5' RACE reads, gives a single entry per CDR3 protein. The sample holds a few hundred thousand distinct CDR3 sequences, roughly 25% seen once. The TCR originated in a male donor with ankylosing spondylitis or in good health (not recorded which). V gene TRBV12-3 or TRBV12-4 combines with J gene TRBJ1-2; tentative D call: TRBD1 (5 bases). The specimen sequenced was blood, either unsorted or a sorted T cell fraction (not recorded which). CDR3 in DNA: TGTGCCAGCAGTTTCAGGGCGACTAACTATGGCTACACCTTC. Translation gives CASSFRATNYGYTF.